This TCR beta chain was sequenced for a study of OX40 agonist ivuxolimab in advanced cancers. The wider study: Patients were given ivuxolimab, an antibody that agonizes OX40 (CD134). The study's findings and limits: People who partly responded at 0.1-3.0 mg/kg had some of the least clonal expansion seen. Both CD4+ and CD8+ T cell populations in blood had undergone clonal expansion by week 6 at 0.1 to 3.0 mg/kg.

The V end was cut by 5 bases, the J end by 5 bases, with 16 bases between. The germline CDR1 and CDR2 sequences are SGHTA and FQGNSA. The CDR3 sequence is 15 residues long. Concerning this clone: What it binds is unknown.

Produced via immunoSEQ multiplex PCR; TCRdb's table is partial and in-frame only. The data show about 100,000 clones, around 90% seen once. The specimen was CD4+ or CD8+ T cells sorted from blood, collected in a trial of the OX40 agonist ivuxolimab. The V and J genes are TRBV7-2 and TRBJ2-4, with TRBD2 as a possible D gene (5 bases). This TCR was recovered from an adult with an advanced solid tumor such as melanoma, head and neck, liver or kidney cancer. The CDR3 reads CASSRELAIENIQYF. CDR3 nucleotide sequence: TGTGCCAGCAGCCGAGAATTAGCGATTGAAAACATTCAGTACTTC.